The 14 T cell receptor beta chains given below trace back to one sample, sequenced in a study of tumor and adjacent non-tumor tissue in lung cancer. No cell sorting was done before RNA was extracted from the tissue. TCRbeta libraries were built with three rounds of nested PCR, modified from ARM-PCR. TCRdb redid the calling of the multiplex PCR reads with MiXCR, one entry per CDR3 protein. This table holds over 110,000 distinct CDR3 sequences, around 65% found once. The sequencing input was lung tumor tissue. Receptors were obtained from a man between 60 and 75 years old with small cell lung cancer.

This rearrangement joins TRBV4-1 to TRBJ1-1, with D maybe TRBD1 (5 bases). The germline V gene has CDR1 MGHRA and CDR2 YSYEKL. V was trimmed by 4 bases and J by 4 bases, leaving 10 bases between them. The CDR3 totals 13 residues. The CDR3 region is CASSLDSGTEAFF. CDR3 DNA: TGCGCCAGCAGCCTCGACAGTGGCACTGAAGCTTTCTTT.

There are a few counts of this clonotype. As DNA, the CDR3 is TGTGCCGGGACCGGACTAGCGGGAGGTGAGCAGTTCTTC. It specifies CAGTGLAGGEQFF. This chain joins TRBV6-2 or TRBV6-3 and TRBJ2-1, with 14 bases aligning to TRBD2. The CDR3 is made up of 13 amino acids. Germline V gives CDR1 MNHEY, CDR2 SVGEGT. V lost 11 bases, J lost 9 bases, and 6 bases stayed unmatched.

This clonotype was detected only once. A single base separates this from a much larger clone, so it may be a read error. The CDR3 spells CIARGTGGGEQYV. For the CDR3, the DNA is TGCATTGCTAGAGGGACTGGGGGCGGCGAGCAGTACGTC. The rearrangement joins TRBV20-1 to TRBJ2-7, with D tentatively TRBD1 or TRBD2 (6 bases each). The germline V gene has CDR1 DFQATT and CDR2 SNEGSKA (reference sequence). The CDR3 is made up of 13 amino acids.

Comments on this clonotype: Germline and junction disagree at one end, which may indicate a read error. The V call is TRBV6-1, the J call TRBJ1-1; tentatively, D is TRBD1 (6 bases). The CDR3 consists of 15 residues. CDR1 is MNHNS and CDR2 is SASEGT in the germline V gene. The CDR3 DNA follows: TGTGCCAGCAGCCATAGGGGGGTTTGGAGCACTGAACCTTTCTTT. Translating it yields CASSHRGVWSTEPFF.

Of note for this clonotype: The CDR3 does not end in the conserved phenylalanine or tryptophan, so this is likely a read error. The CDR3 is CSAGRQGRQETQYL. The CDR3, as DNA: TGCAGTGCGGGGAGACAGGGAAGGCAAGAGACCCAGTACTTA. The rearrangement links TRBV20-1 to TRBJ2-5; 7 bases agree with TRBD1. V shed 6 bases and J 2 bases; nucleotides not matched to a gene: 9. The CDR3 extends over 14 amino acids. The germline V gene encodes CDR1 DFQATT and CDR2 SNEGSKA (reference sequence).

The chain has TRBV11-2 and TRBJ2-2; 9 nucleotides agree with TRBD2. The CDR3 spans 14 residues. Germline-derived CDR1 and CDR2 are SGHAT and FQNNGV. V lost 5 bases to trimming and J lost 13 bases; unmatched junction nucleotides: 11. In nucleotides, the CDR3 is TGTGCCAGCAGCCAAGCGGGGGGACCCCGGGGGCTGTTTTTT. Protein: CASSQAGGPRGLFF.

The gene calls are TRBV13 and TRBJ1-1; the D gene is possibly TRBD1 (6 bases). V shed 5 bases and J shed 6 bases, with 13 bases lying between them. This CDR3 spans 13 amino acids. CDR1 is PRHDT, CDR2 FYEKMQ, per germline (reference sequence). This chain's CDR3 is CASSRQARSEAFF. The CDR3 bases are TGTGCCAGCAGCCGACAGGCAAGGTCTGAAGCTTTCTTT.

The chain uses TRBV12-3 or TRBV12-4 and TRBJ2-1, with D perhaps matching TRBD1 or TRBD2 (6 bases each). The CDR3 consists of 13 residues. V shed 3 bases and J shed 10 bases, with 13 bases lying between them. The CDR3 nucleotides read TGTGCCAGCAGTTTCGGGGGCCGATCAGAGCAGTTCTTC. This encodes CASSFGGRSEQFF.

As regards this clonotype: Germline and junction disagree at one end, which may indicate a read error. J is TRBJ2-1 and V is TRBV11-1, with 7 bases fitting TRBD1. Per the germline V gene, CDR1 is SGHAT and CDR2 is FQDESV (reference sequence). The CDR3 runs to 16 residues. This CDR3 reads CAGSLGHGTVYDEQFF. The CDR3 DNA reads as TGTGCCGGCAGCTTAGGTCATGGGACAGTCTACGATGAGCAGTTCTTC. The entire variable domain, with the rest obtained from reference TRBV11-1 and TRBJ2-1, is as follows: EAEVAQSPRYKITEKSQAVAFWCDPISGHATLYWYRQILGQGPELLVQFQDESVVDDSQLPKDRFSAERLKGVDSTLKIQPAELGDSAMYLCAGSLGHGTVYDEQFFGPGTRLTVL.

To note about this clonotype: The junction departs from germline at one end; a sequencing error may be responsible. This sequence joins TRBV20-1 and TRBJ2-3; D not certain. The CDR3 contains 12 residues. CDR1 is DFQATT and CDR2 is SNEGSKA in the germline V gene (reference sequence). As DNA, the CDR3 is TGCAGTGCTAGAATGGAATCAGATACGCGGTATTTT. This encodes CSARMESDTRYF.

This clonotype has a handful of counts. This rearrangement joins TRBV10-3 to TRBJ2-3, with 8 bases that match TRBD2. The CDR3 spans 14 residues. J gave up 2 bases and V 6 bases, and 4 bases lay outside the gene matches. In germline, CDR1 is ENHRY, CDR2 SYGVKD. CDR3 nucleotides: TGTGCCATCAGACGGGAGGGAGACACAGATACGCAGTATTTT. It encodes CAIRREGDTDTQYF.

This rearrangement joins TRBV29-1 to TRBJ2-6; D gene ambiguous. The germline gives CDR1 SQVTM, CDR2 ANQGSEA. This CDR3 is built from 14 residues. V was cut by 2 bases and J by 2 bases, with 7 bases left in between. CDR3 DNA sequence: TGCAGCGTTGAACCGGAGCCTGGGGCCAACGTCCTGACTTTC. Protein sequence: CSVEPEPGANVLTF.

This clonotype appeared many times. This chain uses TRBV20-1 with TRBJ2-1; D is unclear. Germline V gene data show CDR1 as DFQATT and CDR2 as SNEGSKA (reference sequence). Between the trimmed V and J ends, which lost 1 base and 4 bases, there was a span of 11 bases. This CDR3 spans 14 amino acids. CDR3 region: CSARGALQYNEQFF. CDR3 DNA: TGCAGTGCTAGAGGCGCTCTACAATACAATGAGCAGTTCTTC.

This chain links TRBV15 with TRBJ2-3; TRBD2 agrees at 10 bases. Trimming at V came to 1 base and at J to 5 bases, leaving 6 bases not matched to a gene. The CDR3 has 16 residues. The germline gives CDR1 LNHNV, CDR2 YYDKDF (reference sequence). The CDR3 reads CATSRGRTSGEDTQYF. DNA for the CDR3: TGTGCCACCAGCAGAGGGAGGACTAGCGGTGAAGATACGCAGTATTTT.